This T cell receptor (beta chain) was captured by sequencing in a study of blood T cell repertoires in COVID-19. This table comes from immunoSEQ multiplex PCR, and its TCRdb copy is limited to in-frame clones, with some not included. The data contain 100,000 to 150,000 clones, roughly 91% of them singletons. This CDR3 is built from 15 residues. V was cut by 6 bases and J by 2 bases, with 16 bases left in between. Germline V gene data show CDR1 as SEHNR and CDR2 as FQNEAQ (reference sequence). The material sequenced was peripheral blood. The receptor was isolated from a human donor in a cohort sampled during active COVID-19. This chain connects TRBV7-9 to TRBJ2-5; possible D gene TRBD2, 5 bases. The CDR3 DNA sequence: TGTGCCAGCAGACGGGAAGGCCGAGGGCAAGAGACCCAGTACTTC. This encodes CASRREGRGQETQYF.